The 2 T cell receptor beta chains reported below all come from one sample, sequenced in a study of T cell changes during pregnancy in multiple sclerosis. The protocol was immunoSEQ multiplex PCR, while the TCRdb copy is restricted to in-frame clones and leaves out a portion. Of about 49,000 clones listed, almost 95% are singletons. Material: peripheral blood, obtained after pregnancy. These receptors were obtained from a female donor with multiple sclerosis, enrolled in a pregnancy study.

The genes are TRBV18 and TRBJ2-7; D gene ambiguous. CDR3 size: 16 residues. V gave up 5 bases and J gave up 3 bases, with 20 bases separating them. The V gene's germline CDR1 is KGHSH and CDR2 LQKENI. CDR3 in DNA: TGTGCCAGCTCAGCCTGGGCTACGAGCATTCGCTACGAGCAGTACTTC. Protein sequence: CASSAWATSIRYEQYF.

The rearrangement links TRBV19 to TRBJ1-1; perhaps TRBD1 as D (5 bases). With 6 bases removed from V and 7 bases from J, the gap between germline ends came to 12 bases. This CDR3 comprises 12 residues. Per germline, CDR1 LNHDA and CDR2 SQIVND (reference sequence). CDR3 in amino acids: CASRSGGGEAFF. The CDR3 nucleotides are TGTGCCAGTAGGTCGGGGGGAGGTGAAGCTTTCTTT.